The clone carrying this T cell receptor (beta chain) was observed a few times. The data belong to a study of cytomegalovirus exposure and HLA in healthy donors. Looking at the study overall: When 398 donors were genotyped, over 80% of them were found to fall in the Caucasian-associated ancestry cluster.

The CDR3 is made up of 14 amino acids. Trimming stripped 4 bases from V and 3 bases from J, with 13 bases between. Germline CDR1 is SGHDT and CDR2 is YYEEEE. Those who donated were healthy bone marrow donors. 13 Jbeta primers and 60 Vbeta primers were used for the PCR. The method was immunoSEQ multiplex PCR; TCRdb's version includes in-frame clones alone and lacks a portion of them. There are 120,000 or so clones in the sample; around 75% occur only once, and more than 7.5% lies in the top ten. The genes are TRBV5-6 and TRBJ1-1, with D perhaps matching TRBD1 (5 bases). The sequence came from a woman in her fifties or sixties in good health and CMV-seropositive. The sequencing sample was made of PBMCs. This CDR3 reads CASSAAGRHTEAFF. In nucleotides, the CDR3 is TGTGCCAGCAGCGCGGCAGGGCGCCACACTGAAGCTTTCTTT.